The clone carrying this TCR beta chain is classed as medium-sized (0.01 to 0.1%). V shed 5 bases and J shed 8 bases, with 13 bases lying between them. Germline V lookup: CDR1 SGHVS, CDR2 FNYEAQ. This CDR3 has 13 amino acids. This record belongs to a study of immune reconstitution after stem cell transplant in scleroderma. TCRdb analysed the RT-PCR reads with MiXCR anew, one entry per CDR3 protein. In the table there are thousands of distinct CDR3 sequences, approximately 6% of which are singletons. The source is a female donor with systemic sclerosis. The rearrangement joins TRBV7-6 to TRBJ2-1; D call uncertain. Sample acquisition took place before or after autologous hematopoietic stem cell transplantation (not recorded which). The CDR3 loop reads CASSPPQADEQFF. For the CDR3, the DNA is TGTGCCAGCAGCCCCCCCCAGGCGGATGAGCAGTTCTTC.